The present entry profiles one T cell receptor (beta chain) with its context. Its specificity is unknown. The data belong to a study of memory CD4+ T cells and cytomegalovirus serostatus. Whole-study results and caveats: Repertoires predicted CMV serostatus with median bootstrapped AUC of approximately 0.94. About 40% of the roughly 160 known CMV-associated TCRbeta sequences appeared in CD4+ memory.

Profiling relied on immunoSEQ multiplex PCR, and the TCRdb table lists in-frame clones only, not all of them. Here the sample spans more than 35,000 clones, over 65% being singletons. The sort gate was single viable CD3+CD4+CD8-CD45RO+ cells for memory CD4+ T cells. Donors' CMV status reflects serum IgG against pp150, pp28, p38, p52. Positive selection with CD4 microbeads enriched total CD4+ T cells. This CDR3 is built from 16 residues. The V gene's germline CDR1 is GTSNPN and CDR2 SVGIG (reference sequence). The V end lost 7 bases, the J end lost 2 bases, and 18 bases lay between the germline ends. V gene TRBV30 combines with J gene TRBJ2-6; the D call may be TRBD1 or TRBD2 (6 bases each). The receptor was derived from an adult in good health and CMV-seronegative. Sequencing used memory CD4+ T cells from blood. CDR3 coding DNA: TGTGCCTACCCCTCCAAGGGGGGAACTGGGGCCAACGTCCTGACTTTC. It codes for CAYPSKGGTGANVLTF.